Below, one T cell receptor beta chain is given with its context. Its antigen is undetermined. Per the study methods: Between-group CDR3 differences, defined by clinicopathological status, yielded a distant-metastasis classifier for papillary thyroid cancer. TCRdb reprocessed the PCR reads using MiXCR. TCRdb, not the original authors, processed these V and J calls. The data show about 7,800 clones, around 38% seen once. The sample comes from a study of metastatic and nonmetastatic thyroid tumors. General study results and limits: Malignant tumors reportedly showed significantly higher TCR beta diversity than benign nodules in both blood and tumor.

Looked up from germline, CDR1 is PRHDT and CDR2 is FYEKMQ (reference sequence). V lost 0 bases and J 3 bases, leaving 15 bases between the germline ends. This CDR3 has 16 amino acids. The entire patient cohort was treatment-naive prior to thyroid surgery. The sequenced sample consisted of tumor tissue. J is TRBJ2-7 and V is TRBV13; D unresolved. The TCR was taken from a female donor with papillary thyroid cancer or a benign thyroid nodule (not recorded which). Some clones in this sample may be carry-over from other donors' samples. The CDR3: CASSLGGPGLIYEQYF. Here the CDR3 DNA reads TGTGCCAGCAGCTTAGGGGGTCCAGGCCTAATCTACGAGCAGTACTTC.